These 5 T cell receptor beta chains were all obtained from the same sample, sequenced in a study of regulatory T cells in long-lasting Graves disease (TCRdb year 2021). The time point label, read with the paper, signifies: newly diagnosed GD, antithyroid drugs for less than 3 months. RNA was extracted from PBMCs in TRIzol for both TCR sequencing and RNA sequencing. The method was multiplex PCR. TCRdb records Illumina HiSeq 4000 as the sequencer. To build TCR beta libraries, CDR3 regions were amplified by Arm-PCR using iRepertoire HTBI primers. TCRdb applied fastp at Q25 and MiXCR to the public reads, then kept only in-frame beta chains. Rows are combined by CDR3 protein, so each entry shows the most common genes and DNA. This sample holds 250,000 or so distinct CDR3 sequences; 20% were observed only once. Roughly 13% of the sample comes from the top ten. Material: peripheral blood mononuclear cells (PBMCs), obtained at new diagnosis, from a patient treated with antithyroid drugs. The receptors derive from a female donor with Graves disease.

The chain uses TRBV5-4 and TRBJ2-2, with D perhaps TRBD1 or TRBD2 (5 bases each). Trimming stripped 3 bases from V and 4 bases from J, with 16 bases between. Germline V gives CDR1 SGHNT, CDR2 YYREEE (reference sequence). The CDR3 is 16 amino acids. CDR3 coding DNA: TGTGCCAGCAGCTGGCGACAGAGGGCGGGCACCGGGGAGCTGTTTTTT. As protein: CASSWRQRAGTGELFF.

In its sample, this clonotype was seen many times. This chain uses TRBV5-1 with TRBJ2-7, with TRBD2 identical over 12 bases. The CDR3 totals 16 residues. Germline V lookup: CDR1 SGHRS, CDR2 YFSETQ. V dropped 1 base and J dropped 5; count of bases not matched to a gene: 7. The CDR3 DNA follows: TGCGCCAGCAGCTTGTCTAGCGGGAGGGCCGTGGACGAGCAGTACTTC. This sequence encodes CASSLSSGRAVDEQYF.

This clonotype was detected ten times or more. The V gene is TRBV5-1, the J gene TRBJ2-2; D may correspond to TRBD1 or TRBD2 (5 bases each). CDR1 SGHRS and CDR2 YFSETQ come from the germline V gene. V was cut by 2 bases and J by 0 bases, with 17 bases left in between. The CDR3 length is 18 residues. CDR3 region: CASSFTGQGTANTGELFF. CDR3 sequence (DNA): TGCGCCAGCAGCTTTACGGGCCAAGGGACGGCGAACACCGGGGAGCTGTTTTTT.

At least ten counts were recorded for this clonotype. The V gene is TRBV27, the J gene TRBJ2-7; the match to TRBD1 covers 7 bases. CDR1 and CDR2 (germline): MNHEY, SMNVEV (reference sequence). J gave up 4 bases and V 8 bases, and 11 bases lay outside the gene matches. This CDR3 comprises 14 residues. CDR3 sequence (DNA): TGTGCCAGCGCTACCGGGACAGTAATATACGAGCAGTACTTC. Protein product: CASATGTVIYEQYF.

This clonotype was observed at least ten times. The chain joins TRBV12-3 or TRBV12-4 to TRBJ2-3; 13 bases match TRBD2. This CDR3 is built from 17 residues. The V segment lost 3 bases and the J segment 3 bases; nucleotides outside the gene matches: 6. The CDR3 nucleotides read TGTGCCAGCAGTTTCCGGACTAGCGGGAGTAGGACAGATACGCAGTATTTT. The encoded protein is CASSFRTSGSRTDTQYF.